This TCR beta chain is from a study of T-cell reconstitution after alpha-beta-depleted transplantation in children. Study results and caveats: T-cell counts and diversity at one year post-transplant came mainly from newly produced T cells. The origin of alpha-beta T cells about two months after transplant was reportedly several hundred expanded graft clones.

This clonotype was seen more than once but under ten times. Its specificity is not known. The CDR3 has 17 amino acids. The V end lost 4 bases, the J end lost 2 bases, and 18 bases lay between the germline ends. CDR1 is MGHRA, CDR2 YSYEKL, per germline. The TCRbeta library incorporated unique molecular identifiers. TCRdb used MiXCR to reprocess the PCR reads, holding one entry per CDR3 protein. The data show roughly 420,000 distinct CDR3 sequences, roughly 16% seen once. This sequence originates from a boy in the first two years of life who had a stem cell transplant for Wiskott-Aldrich syndrome, so the T cells may come from the graft donor. This sequence joins TRBV4-1 and TRBJ2-1; D may be TRBD1 or TRBD2 (5 bases each). The sample in question was PBMCs, mostly from graft donor cells, obtained 360 days after TCRalphabeta/CD19-depleted stem cell transplant. CDR3 DNA sequence: TGCGCCAGCAGCCGGAGGCTAAGAGGGGACCCCTACAATGAGCAGTTCTTC. Translation: CASSRRLRGDPYNEQFF.